The TCR beta chain under discussion was sequenced for a study of blood T cell repertoires in COVID-19. In the original workflow: Quantification of nucleated cells was approximated via reference gene primer amplification. Produced via immunoSEQ multiplex PCR; TCRdb's table is partial and in-frame only. The V and J calls and the clone size are those of that table, but D and trimming were determined from the DNA. The data contain about 320,000 clones, under 90% of them seen just once; the ten biggest clones take up more than 9%. Participant ages covered about 18 to 89 years across 25 or so US areas. Sequenced input: PBMCs or T cells enriched from blood (not recorded which). This clonotype was obtained from a woman aged 18 to 35 who had recovered from COVID-19.

DNA of the CDR3: TGTGCCAGTAGTACCCTGGACAGCCCTGAAGCTTTCTTT. It is translated as CASSTLDSPEAFF. The chain recombines TRBV19 with TRBJ1-1, with D perhaps matching TRBD1 (6 bases). There are 13 residues in the CDR3. The germline gives CDR1 LNHDA, CDR2 SQIVND (reference sequence). The V gene lost 4 bases and the J gene lost 6 bases, with 12 bases spanning the gap.